Listed below are T cell receptor beta chains from one sample, sequenced in a study of T cell changes during pregnancy in multiple sclerosis. TCRdb's table, derived via immunoSEQ multiplex PCR, lists solely in-frame clones and lacks some. The table shows 65,000 or so clones, with around 90% occurring only once. This specimen was peripheral blood, taken in the second trimester of pregnancy. All receptors come from a female donor in good health, enrolled as a control in a pregnancy study. CDR3s leave out the opening cysteine and the closing phenylalanine or tryptophan. Fields, in order: clone size, CDR3 length, V gene, J gene, CDR3 protein. A row's size may be missing; if present it is once, few, many or a size class.

.	15	TRBV5-1	TRBJ2-3	ASSAYSFGQGKDTQY
.	13	TRBV29-1	TRBJ2-5	SVVTSGGAFGTQY
.	11	TRBV7-9	TRBJ2-7	ASSPAGFYEQY
.	13	TRBV7-8	TRBJ2-2	ASSLAGQGAGELF
.	14	TRBV10-3	TRBJ2-7	AISDPPTSVQYEQY
.	13	TRBV5-5	TRBJ1-1	ASSARVLANTEAF
.	14	TRBV21-1	TRBJ1-2	ASSFGQVPTNYGYT
once	14	TRBV7-9	TRBJ1-3	ASTNRGEYSGNTIY
.	13	TRBV9	TRBJ2-1	ASEVAGVGANEQF
.	14	TRBV6-6	TRBJ2-4	ASSSDTILAKNIQY
.	13	TRBV27	TRBJ2-1	ASSWTGVASHEQF
.	11	TRBV2	TRBJ1-1	ASRTGPNTEAF
.	12	TRBV15	TRBJ2-7	ATSRDLRVNEQY
.	11	TRBV7-2	TRBJ1-1	ASSPLAGSEAF
.	13	TRBV6-1	TRBJ2-2	ASSGLAGFTGELF
.	11	TRBV30	TRBJ1-2	AWSVTGWTGYT
once	12	TRBV7-3	TRBJ2-7	ASSPGGDSYEQY
once	11	TRBV28	TRBJ2-7	ASSTGTDHEQY
.	12	TRBV7-8	TRBJ2-5	ASSLRDSKETQY
.	12	TRBV28	TRBJ2-7	ASIRAGGRYEQY